A selection of T cell receptor beta chains follows, all from one sample in a study of metastatic and nonmetastatic thyroid tumors. TCRdb recomputed clones from the PCR reads via MiXCR. The sample lists under 9,500 clones, under 25% occurring once. The specimen was tumor tissue. The receptors stem from a female donor with papillary thyroid cancer or a benign thyroid nodule (not recorded which). Some clones in this sample may be carry-over from other donors' samples. Each CDR3 is given with its conserved first and last residue. D genes are given only for firm matches. Size is omitted from some rows. Given values are once, few, many or a class for expanded clones.

.,medium-sized,TRBV6-1,TRBJ2-7,CASSEMWSYEQYF,TGTGCCAGCAGTGAAATGTGGTCCTACGAGCAGTACTTC
.,.,TRBV6-5,TRBJ1-1,CASSYSTPWDTEAFF,TGTGCCAGCAGTTACTCGACTCCGTGGGACACTGAAGCTTTCTTT
.,medium-sized,TRBV27,TRBJ2-3,CASKGGARSDTQYF,TGTGCCAGCAAAGGGGGAGCTCGCTCAGATACGCAGTATTTT
TRBD1,.,TRBV11-3,TRBJ2-2,CASSPTGGRVTGELFF,TGTGCCAGCAGCCCAACAGGGGGCCGCGTCACCGGGGAGCTGTTTTTT
TRBD1,.,TRBV5-1,TRBJ2-3,CASTRGQGTDTQYF,TGCGCCAGCACTCGCGGACAGGGCACAGATACGCAGTATTTT
TRBD2,medium-sized,TRBV6-2/TRBV6-3,TRBJ2-3,CASSFTRTSGRSTDTQYF,TGTGCCAGCAGTTTTACCAGGACTAGCGGGAGATCCACAGATACGCAGTATTTT
.,medium-sized,TRBV28,TRBJ1-1,CASSSGLGTEAFF,TGTGCCAGCAGTTCAGGGTTGGGCACTGAAGCTTTCTTT
.,medium-sized,TRBV5-1,TRBJ1-1,CASSFSAGNTEAFF,TGCGCCAGCAGCTTTTCTGCCGGGAACACTGAAGCTTTCTTT
.,many,TRBV7-6,TRBJ2-7,CASSLVAGFSYEQYF,TGTGCCAGCAGCTTAGTTGCGGGGTTCTCCTACGAGCAGTACTTC
.,many,TRBV29-1,TRBJ2-3,CSVEDVGDTQYF,TGCAGCGTTGAAGATGTGGGAGATACGCAGTATTTT
.,.,TRBV7-2,TRBJ1-1,CASSAGQAANTEAFF,TGTGCCAGCAGCGCCGGGCAAGCGGCGAACACTGAAGCTTTCTTT
TRBD1,medium-sized,TRBV15,TRBJ1-5,CATSSHMTGLNQPQHF,TGTGCCACCAGCTCCCATATGACAGGGCTCAATCAGCCCCAGCATTTT
TRBD2,medium-sized,TRBV6-2/TRBV6-3,TRBJ2-3,CASSYYPASGNTDTQYF,TGTGCCAGCAGTTATTACCCGGCTAGCGGAAACACAGATACGCAGTATTTT
TRBD1,.,TRBV7-2,TRBJ2-5,CASNDDREETQYF,TGTGCCAGCAACGATGACAGGGAGGAGACCCAGTACTTC
.,medium-sized,TRBV6-1,TRBJ2-3,CASSPSLTAQYF,TGTGCCAGCAGTCCATCTCTGACGGCGCAGTATTTT
.,few,TRBV28,TRBJ2-7,CASKWFGGYEQYF,TGTGCCAGCAAGTGGTTCGGGGGCTACGAGCAGTACTTC
TRBD1,medium-sized,TRBV6-2/TRBV6-3,TRBJ2-7,CASSYPTGLSYEQYF,TGTGCCAGCAGTTACCCGACAGGGCTTTCATACGAGCAGTACTTC
TRBD1,many,TRBV30,TRBJ1-2,CATGGEFLNYGYTF,TGTGCCACAGGGGGCGAATTCCTGAACTATGGCTACACCTTC
.,many,TRBV11-2,TRBJ1-2,CASSLEGGRGMRGYTF,TGTGCCAGCAGCTTAGAGGGGGGAAGGGGGATGCGTGGCTACACCTTC
TRBD1,few,TRBV20-1,TRBJ1-2,CSDTAGGAGCYTF,TGCAGTGATACGGCAGGGGGCGCAGGCTGCTACACCTTC
TRBD1,few,TRBV28,TRBJ1-1,CASSHRWTGGCEAFF,TGTGCCAGCAGCCACCGATGGACAGGGGGCTGTGAAGCTTTCTTT
.,few,TRBV13,TRBJ1-1,CAISRSGRGRMNTEAFF,TGTGCCATCAGCCGATCGGGACGGGGAAGAATGAACACTGAAGCTTTCTTT
.,.,TRBV6-5,TRBJ2-2,CASSSPRPTGELFF,TGTGCCAGCAGTTCACCAAGACCGACCGGGGAGCTGTTTTTT
.,.,TRBV11-1,TRBJ2-4,CASSLAQRSGRAKNIQYF,TGTGCCAGCAGCTTAGCGCAAAGATCGGGGAGGGCCAAAAACATTCAGTACTTC
.,medium-sized,TRBV6-1,TRBJ1-5,CASSSDWSSNQPQHF,TGTGCCAGCAGTTCCGACTGGTCTAGCAATCAGCCCCAGCATTTT
.,medium-sized,TRBV6-5,TRBJ2-7,CASSTRQGRDYNTYEQYF,TGTGCCAGCAGTACCAGACAGGGCCGGGACTACAATACCTACGAGCAGTACTTC
.,medium-sized,TRBV5-1,TRBJ1-1,CASSSRWYTEAFF,TGCGCCAGCAGCTCGCGTTGGTACACTGAAGCTTTCTTT
TRBD1,.,TRBV5-8,TRBJ2-2,CASSWTGPNTGELFF,TGTGCCAGCAGCTGGACAGGCCCGAACACCGGGGAGCTGTTTTTT
TRBD1,few,TRBV19,TRBJ1-1,CASRRLQGALTEAFF,TGTGCCAGCAGACGATTGCAGGGGGCACTTACTGAAGCTTTCTTT
TRBD1,medium-sized,TRBV20-1,TRBJ1-2,CSARDSGTGGASGYTF,TGCAGTGCTAGAGATAGCGGGACAGGGGGCGCGTCTGGCTACACCTTC
TRBD2,many,TRBV19,TRBJ2-1,CASSIYSGSGREQFF,TGTGCCAGTAGTATTTATTCCGGGTCCGGGAGGGAGCAGTTCTTC
.,medium-sized,TRBV19,TRBJ2-6,CATKKQDRGANVLTF,TGTGCCACGAAGAAACAGGACCGGGGGGCCAACGTCCTGACTTTC
TRBD1,.,TRBV20-1,TRBJ2-7,CSARDFRTGGYEQYF,TGCAGTGCTAGAGATTTTCGGACAGGGGGCTACGAGCAGTACTTC
.,.,TRBV7-8,TRBJ2-3,CASSDAGTDTQYF,TGTGCCAGCAGCGACGCGGGGACAGATACGCAGTATTTT
.,.,TRBV11-2,TRBJ2-7,CASTISVSYEQYF,TGTGCCAGCACAATATCCGTTTCCTACGAGCAGTACTTC
.,once,TRBV20-1,TRBJ2-1,CSAIRIPAGYNEQFF,TGCAGTGCTATACGGATCCCCGCGGGGTACAATGAGCAGTTCTTC
TRBD1,medium-sized,TRBV6-2/TRBV6-3,TRBJ1-5,CASGKPGQGGSQPQHF,TGTGCCAGTGGAAAACCCGGACAGGGAGGGAGTCAGCCCCAGCATTTT
.,many,TRBV29-1,TRBJ2-1,CSVGQIYNEQFF,TGCAGCGTTGGACAGATCTACAATGAGCAGTTCTTC
TRBD2,many,TRBV18,TRBJ2-2,CAKGTSGGPNTGELFF,TGTGCCAAGGGGACTAGCGGGGGCCCGAACACCGGGGAGCTGTTTTTT
TRBD2,medium-sized,TRBV12-3/TRBV12-4,TRBJ2-2,CASSLVAGYTGELFF,TGTGCCAGCAGTTTAGTAGCGGGGTACACCGGGGAGCTGTTTTTT
TRBD2,.,TRBV11-3,TRBJ2-1,CASSPGLANNEQFF,TGTGCCAGCAGCCCGGGACTAGCGAACAATGAGCAGTTCTTC
TRBD1,.,TRBV20-1,TRBJ1-1,CSFRDRGSATEAFF,TGCAGTTTCCGGGACAGGGGGTCGGCCACTGAAGCTTTCTTT
TRBD1,.,TRBV11-1,TRBJ2-7,CASSFGTGLQKQYF,TGTGCCAGCAGCTTCGGGACAGGGTTACAAAAGCAGTACTTC
TRBD1,few,TRBV12-3/TRBV12-4,TRBJ1-4,CASSQGGTADFNEKLFF,TGTGCCAGCAGTCAGGGGGGGACAGCGGACTTTAATGAAAAACTGTTTTTT
.,.,TRBV6-1,TRBJ1-2,CASSPGHYGLCF,TGTGCCAGCTCTCCGGGACACTATGGCTTGTGCTTC
.,medium-sized,TRBV6-2/TRBV6-3,TRBJ2-7,CASSYPEGEVYEQYF,TGTGCCAGCAGCTACCCCGAGGGGGAAGTTTACGAGCAGTACTTC
.,.,TRBV19,TRBJ2-7,CASSIGPSSYEQYF,TGTGCCAGTAGTATAGGGCCCAGCTCCTACGAGCAGTACTTC
TRBD1,few,TRBV6-1,TRBJ1-1,CASSSGGASGNTEAFF,TGTGCCAGCAGCTCAGGGGGCGCCTCGGGGAACACTGAAGCTTTCTTT